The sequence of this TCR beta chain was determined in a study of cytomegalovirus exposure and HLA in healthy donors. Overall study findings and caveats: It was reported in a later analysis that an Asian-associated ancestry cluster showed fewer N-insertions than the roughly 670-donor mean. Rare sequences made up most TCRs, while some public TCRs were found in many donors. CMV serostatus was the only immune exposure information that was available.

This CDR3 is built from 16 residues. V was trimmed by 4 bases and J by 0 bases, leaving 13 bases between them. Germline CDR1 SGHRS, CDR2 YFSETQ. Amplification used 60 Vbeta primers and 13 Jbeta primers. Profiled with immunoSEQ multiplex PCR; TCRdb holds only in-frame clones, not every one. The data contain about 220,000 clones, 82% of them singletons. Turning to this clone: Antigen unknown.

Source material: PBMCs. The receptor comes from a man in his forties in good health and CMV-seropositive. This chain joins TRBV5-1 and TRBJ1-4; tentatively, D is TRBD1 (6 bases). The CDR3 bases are TGCGCCAGCAGCCCTTGGACAGACCCAACTAATGAAAAACTGTTTTTT. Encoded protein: CASSPWTDPTNEKLFF.